This is a list of T cell receptor beta chains from one sample in a study of blood T cell repertoires in COVID-19. TCRdb's copy holds only in-frame clones and misses some; the assay was immunoSEQ multiplex PCR. The sample records more than 110,000 clones, around 82% being singletons. The sequenced sample consisted of peripheral blood. These receptors were obtained from a human donor in a cohort sampled during active COVID-19. Both conserved end residues are part of each CDR3. A D gene is named only where the DNA matches it firmly. Clone size appears in some rows only: once, few, many, or a class for an expanded clone.

len,v_gene,d_gene,j_gene,abundance,CDR3nt,CDR3aa
11,TRBV28,-,TRBJ2-3,-,TGTGCCAGCAGTTTACGGGATACGCAGTATTTT,CASSLRDTQYF
14,TRBV5-1,-,TRBJ2-3,once,TGCGCCAGCAGCGACGGGCGGGGATCGGATACGCAGTATTTT,CASSDGRGSDTQYF
19,TRBV2,TRBD1,TRBJ2-1,-,TGTGCCAGCAGATCAACGGGACAGGGGGCCGCCAGCTCCTACAATGAGCAGTTCTTC,CASRSTGQGAASSYNEQFF
13,TRBV28,-,TRBJ1-2,-,TGTGCCAGCAGTTTAGCGGGAGGCTATGGCTACACCTTC,CASSLAGGYGYTF
13,TRBV25-1,TRBD2,TRBJ2-5,-,TGTGCCAGCAGTGAACGGCTAGCGGGGACCCAGTACTTC,CASSERLAGTQYF
13,TRBV2,TRBD1,TRBJ1-5,-,TGTGCCAGCAGCGGACAGGGGGATCAGCCCCAGCATTTT,CASSGQGDQPQHF
13,TRBV18,-,TRBJ1-1,-,TGTGCCAGCTCACCGACAGAGAACACTGAAGCTTTCTTT,CASSPTENTEAFF
15,TRBV9,-,TRBJ1-2,-,TGTGCCAGCAGCGTAGAGTGGTATGAGGGGGACGGCTACACCTTC,CASSVEWYEGDGYTF
13,TRBV10-3,-,TRBJ1-2,-,TGTGCCATCACCGAGGCAGGGGTCTTTGGCTACACCTTC,CAITEAGVFGYTF
11,TRBV2,-,TRBJ2-7,-,TGTGCCGGCTCGGGACTCTACGAGCAGTACTTC,CAGSGLYEQYF
14,TRBV7-3,-,TRBJ1-1,once,TGTGCCAGCAGCTCCTCCGGGGGGGACACTGAAGCTTTCTTT,CASSSSGGDTEAFF
12,TRBV10-2,-,TRBJ2-3,-,TGCGCCAGCAGTGAGCTCACAGATACGCAGTATTTT,CASSELTDTQYF
16,TRBV27,-,TRBJ2-3,-,TGTGCCAGCAGTTTCCCCTCGGACAGCAACACAGATACGCAGTATTTT,CASSFPSDSNTDTQYF
18,TRBV11-2,TRBD1,TRBJ1-2,-,TGTGCCAGCAGCTTAAAGAGGTCCGGGACAGGGGTTAACTATGGCTACACCTTC,CASSLKRSGTGVNYGYTF
15,TRBV12-5,TRBD1,TRBJ2-7,-,TGTGCTAGTGGTACCGGACAGGGGAACGCCTACGAGCAGTACTTC,CASGTGQGNAYEQYF
15,TRBV7-2,TRBD2,TRBJ2-5,-,TGTGCCAGCAACCCAGGGCGGGGGGGCCCAGAGACCCAGTACTTC,CASNPGRGGPETQYF
14,TRBV5-4,-,TRBJ2-5,-,TGTGCCAGCAGCTTGGGGCAGACACAAGAGACCCAGTACTTC,CASSLGQTQETQYF
15,TRBV11-2,-,TRBJ2-1,-,TGTGCCAGCAGCGTCGGGGTAGGGTCCTTGAATGAGCAGTTCTTC,CASSVGVGSLNEQFF
13,TRBV9,-,TRBJ2-5,-,TGTGCCAGCAGCGGCACTTACCAAGAGACCCAGTACTTC,CASSGTYQETQYF
16,TRBV2,TRBD2,TRBJ2-3,-,TGTGCCAGCAGTGGGACTAGCGGGGGCCTTTCAGATACGCAGTATTTT,CASSGTSGGLSDTQYF
13,TRBV6-6,-,TRBJ2-5,once,TGTGCCAGCAGCAGGGGATACCAAGAGACCCAGTACTTC,CASSRGYQETQYF
15,TRBV5-5,-,TRBJ1-2,-,TGTGCCAGCAGCAGGACAGTGAACGATAACTATGGCTACACCTTC,CASSRTVNDNYGYTF
14,TRBV7-9,-,TRBJ1-2,-,TGTGCCAGCAGCTTAGCAGGGGGAGGGTATGGCTACACCTTC,CASSLAGGGYGYTF
14,TRBV2,TRBD2,TRBJ2-1,few,TGTGCCAGCAGTGGGGGACTAGCGGGGGAAGAGCAGTTCTTC,CASSGGLAGEEQFF
14,TRBV6-4,-,TRBJ2-7,few,TGTGCCAGCAGTTGTGGGGGGAGCTCCTACGAGCAGTACTTC,CASSCGGSSYEQYF
16,TRBV5-4,TRBD1,TRBJ2-1,-,TGTGCCAGCAGCTTGGGCGGGGCAGGGGGCGCCAATGAGCAGTTCTTC,CASSLGGAGGANEQFF
15,TRBV5-1,-,TRBJ1-2,-,TGCGCCAGCAGCCTGACAGGCGCCACTAACTATGGCTACACCTTC,CASSLTGATNYGYTF
13,TRBV6-6,-,TRBJ2-5,-,TGTGCCAGCAGTCAAGGGACTCAAGAGACCCAGTACTTC,CASSQGTQETQYF
15,TRBV6-5,TRBD1,TRBJ1-2,-,TGTGCCAGCCGCCCCGGACAGGGGCCGACAAGGGGCTACACCTTC,CASRPGQGPTRGYTF
15,TRBV5-8,-,TRBJ1-5,-,TGTGCCAGCAGCGCGGGCGGTGGGGGCAATCAGCCCCAGCATTTT,CASSAGGGGNQPQHF
14,TRBV2,TRBD1,TRBJ2-3,-,TGTGCCAGCAGTGACCACAGGGGGCCAGATACGCAGTATTTT,CASSDHRGPDTQYF
15,TRBV5-1,TRBD1,TRBJ1-6,-,TGCGCCAGCAGCTTGCAGGGGGCCTTTAATTCACCCCTCCACTTT,CASSLQGAFNSPLHF
18,TRBV19,TRBD2,TRBJ2-1,-,TGTGCCAGTAGAAGTCAGGGCACTAGCGGTAGCTCCTACAATGAGCAGTTCTTC,CASRSQGTSGSSYNEQFF
14,TRBV5-1,-,TRBJ2-2,once,TGCGCCAGCAGCTCAGAGGGCGGAACCGGGGAGCTGTTTTTT,CASSSEGGTGELFF
15,TRBV6-5,TRBD1,TRBJ1-6,-,TGTGCCAGCAGTTACGGGACAGTGTATAATTCACCCCTCCACTTT,CASSYGTVYNSPLHF
14,TRBV6-1,-,TRBJ1-1,-,TGTGCCAGCAGTGATCAAGCGGGATACTCTGAAGCTTTCTTT,CASSDQAGYSEAFF